Listed below are T cell receptor beta chains from one sample, sequenced in a study of CD8 T cells in ankylosing spondylitis. TCRdb fed the 5' RACE reads into MiXCR, producing one record per CDR3 protein. Of 350,000 or so distinct CDR3 sequences listed, roughly 8% are singletons. The sample taken for sequencing was blood, either unsorted or a sorted T cell fraction (not recorded which). Source of these receptors: a male donor with ankylosing spondylitis. Each CDR3 is given with its conserved first and last residue. Each record gives: J gene, V gene, CDR3 protein.

>TRBJ2-7|TRBV6-1
CASSLRPPGYEQYF
>TRBJ2-7|TRBV4-3
CASSQDRRDVYF
>TRBJ2-5|TRBV5-1
CASWDNQETQYF
>TRBJ1-1|TRBV20-1
CSAMGQIPEAFF
>TRBJ2-7|TRBV7-6
CASSLVGDEQYF
>TRBJ2-3|TRBV4-3
CASSQDRVETDTQYF
>TRBJ1-5|TRBV20-1
CSARRYSNQPQHF
>TRBJ2-4|TRBV29-1
CSVFGRGVGKNIQYF
>TRBJ2-7|TRBV12-3/TRBV12-4
CASSRQGGVPYEQYF
>TRBJ2-2|TRBV7-2
CASSFRRDTGELFF
>TRBJ1-2|TRBV7-6
CASSLTDTQGYTF
>TRBJ1-4|TRBV30
CAWSARRPPNEKLFF
>TRBJ1-2|TRBV5-1
CASSLVDNYGYTF
>TRBJ2-7|TRBV10-3
CAISVLEAATEEQYF
>TRBJ1-2|TRBV5-6
CASSLVAVNYGYTF
>TRBJ2-7|TRBV7-8
CASSFAGTSGSYEQYF